The 15 T cell receptor beta chains listed next were all sequenced from one sample in a study of shared clonotypes between healthy human individuals. Some clones are missing from TCRdb's copy, which holds only in-frame ones; the method was immunoSEQ multiplex PCR. The repertoire holds approximately 500,000 clones, with 75% to 80% as singletons. Sequences were obtained from PBMCs. The receptors were gathered from a woman aged 40 to 50 in good health. Some clones in this sample may be carry-over from other donors' samples.

This clone was seen just once. The chain has TRBV5-1 and TRBJ1-1; D call uncertain. CDR1 is SGHRS, CDR2 YFSETQ, per germline. Trimming removed 4 bases from V and 3 bases from J, with 16 bases in between. This CDR3 comprises 15 residues. In nucleotides, the CDR3 is TGCGCCAGCAGCCCAACTCCGGGTTCCCACACTGAAGCTTTCTTT. It codes for CASSPTPGSHTEAFF.

The genes are TRBV5-3 and TRBJ2-6; either TRBD1 or TRBD2 may supply D (5 bases each). TRBV5-3 is annotated as an ORF whose role is uncertain. V lost 1 base and J 2 bases, leaving 22 bases between the germline ends. This CDR3 has 20 residues. The DNA for the CDR3 is TGTGCCAGAAGCTTGTTGGGGGACGCATCCTTACGTCCTGGGGCCAACGTCCTGACTTTC. This codes for CARSLLGDASLRPGANVLTF.

The count of this clone is one. The chain recombines TRBV2 with TRBJ2-7; no definite D call. This CDR3 has 14 amino acids. Trimming took off 8 bases at V and 2 bases at J, with 16 bases between the two ends. Germline V gene data show CDR1 as SNHLY and CDR2 as FYNNEI. Written as DNA, the CDR3 is TGTGCCAGCTCCGTGGGAAGGGCTACCTACGAGCAGTACTTC. Amino acids: CASSVGRATYEQYF.

Turning to this clone: Possible read error: a much larger clone is one base away. Other DNA variants within this sample encode the same CDR3. The chain links TRBV29-1 to TRBJ1-2; perhaps TRBD1 as D (5 bases). The CDR3 is made up of 11 amino acids. V gave up 4 bases and J gave up 8 bases, with 11 bases separating them. Germline V gene sequence: CDR1 SQVTM, CDR2 ANQGSEA. This CDR3 reads CSVGSREGYTF. Here the CDR3 DNA reads TGCAGCGTTGGAAGCAGGGAGGGCTACACCTTC.

The chain has TRBV23-1 and TRBJ2-7; 7 positions match TRBD1. TRBV23-1 is an open reading frame, and its role is uncertain. CDR3 size: 16 residues. J lost 4 bases, V lost 0 bases, and 9 bases had no gene match. The CDR3 DNA is TGCGCCAGCAGTCAATCAATTCTAGGGGGCGGTTACGAGCAGTACTTC. It translates to CASSQSILGGGYEQYF.

The chain employs TRBV28 and TRBJ1-3; D is unresolved. Germline CDR1 MDHEN, CDR2 SYDVKM. V lost 5 bases, J lost 7 bases, and 12 bases lay in between. This CDR3 has 13 amino acids. The CDR3 region is CASSTPSMNTIYF. CDR3 in DNA: TGTGCCAGCAGTACACCCTCTATGAACACCATATATTTT.

The chain is built from TRBV2 and TRBJ2-7; D could derive from TRBD1 or TRBD2 (5 bases each). Trimming removed 11 bases at V and 7 bases at J, with 18 bases between. Germline-derived CDR1 and CDR2 are SNHLY and FYNNEI. The CDR3 totals 12 residues. CDR3 bases: TGTGCCGGTTCGCTGGGTGGGGGAGAGCAGTACTTC. This translates into CAGSLGGGEQYF.

The chain employs TRBV4-1 and TRBJ1-1; D is unresolved. With 7 bases removed from V and 0 bases from J, the gap between germline ends came to 15 bases. The CDR3 length is 15 residues. Looked up from germline, CDR1 is MGHRA and CDR2 is YSYEKL. The CDR3 DNA is TGCGCCAGCACGCCTCAATGGGAAATGAACACTGAAGCTTTCTTT. Residues: CASTPQWEMNTEAFF.

The CDR3 reads CSVSGVSTDTQYF. The CDR3 DNA follows: TGCAGCGTCTCCGGGGTGAGCACAGATACGCAGTATTTT. The chain links TRBV29-1 to TRBJ2-3; TRBD2 might be the D (5 bases). This CDR3 is 13 amino acids long. CDR1 is SQVTM and CDR2 is ANQGSEA in the germline V gene. With 6 bases removed from V and 0 bases from J, the gap between germline ends came to 10 bases.

The chain employs TRBV28 and TRBJ1-4, with unresolved D. The CDR3 extends over 15 amino acids. CDR1 MDHEN and CDR2 SYDVKM come from the germline V gene. Deletions cut 6 bases from V and 1 base from J, with 12 bases between. The CDR3 DNA reads as TGTGCCAGCAGCACATGGGGTGTAACTAATGAAAAACTGTTTTTT. Its protein product is CASSTWGVTNEKLFF.

The genes are TRBV21-1 and TRBJ2-7; the table gives TRBD1 as D, unverified against the DNA. TRBV21-1 is a known pseudogene. This CDR3 region has 14 residues. CDR3 DNA: TGTGCCAGCAGCAAAATACAGGGTGGTTACGAGCAGTACTTC. Its translation: CASSKIQGGYEQYF.

Comment on this clone: Other DNA sequences within the sample encode an identical CDR3. The gene calls are TRBV18 and TRBJ1-2; 7 bases fit TRBD1. The CDR3 is made up of 14 amino acids. V trimming: 2 bases; J trimming: 3 bases; junction bases outside the gene matches: 3. Germline values: CDR1 KGHSH, CDR2 LQKENI. The DNA for the CDR3 is TGTGCCAGCTCACCAGGGCAGGGGGACTATGGCTACACCTTC. Amino acids: CASSPGQGDYGYTF.

The chain carries TRBV6-5 and TRBJ1-1; TRBD1 is a possible D gene (6 bases). The CDR3 sequence is 16 residues long. Germline CDR1 MNHEY, CDR2 SVGAGI. Trimming stripped 0 bases from V and 1 base from J, with 12 bases between. Here the CDR3 DNA reads TGTGCCAGCAGTTACTCGAATACAGGGTCGAACACTGAAGCTTTCTTT. Its protein is CASSYSNTGSNTEAFF.

The gene calls are TRBV2 and TRBJ2-3; 10 nucleotides align to TRBD2. V was clipped by 0 bases and J by 3 bases; unmatched bases: 6. The CDR3 consists of 17 residues. In germline, CDR1 is SNHLY, CDR2 FYNNEI. CDR3 nucleotide sequence: TGTGCCAGCAGTGAAGCGCTAGCGGGAGACGGGACAGATACGCAGTATTTT. Its translation: CASSEALAGDGTDTQYF.

The V gene is TRBV5-5, the J gene TRBJ1-3; TRBD1 aligns across 9 bases. The CDR3 has 17 amino acids. Germline V CDR1 and CDR2: SGHKS, YYEKEE (reference sequence). Trimming removed 4 bases from V and 2 bases from J; junction bases left unmatched: 10. Here the CDR3 DNA reads TGTGCCAGCAGCATAAACAGGGGGCTAGGTACTGGAAACACCATATATTTT. Encoded protein: CASSINRGLGTGNTIYF.